This T cell receptor (beta chain) came from a study of T cell repertoires in cytomegalovirus infection. As for the study in general: Public TCR beta signature analysis indicated the presence of both CMV infection and matching HLA type. General observations from the study: Within the response measured ex vivo, HLA-C-restricted CMV-specific TCR beta clonotypes were dominant. Cumulative public TCR beta family frequency identified CMV carriers with the relevant HLA.

A single record per CDR3 protein comes from TCRdb applying MiXCR to the reads. The sample lists about 300,000 distinct CDR3 sequences; about 9.1% were seen once. The germline V gene encodes CDR1 MDHEN and CDR2 SYDVKM. V was shortened by 4 bases and J by 15 bases, with 22 bases between the two germline ends. This CDR3 region has 15 residues. In this sample, this clonotype turned up many times. The antigen is not known. This receptor was taken from a human donor in good health (CMV status not recorded). Some clones in this sample may be carry-over from other donors' samples. This rearrangement joins TRBV28 to TRBJ1-6; D unresolved. Sequenced: PBMCs. CDR3 region: CASSWWGGESLVLHF. The CDR3 DNA follows: TGTGCCAGCAGTTGGTGGGGAGGTGAATCACTGGTCCTCCACTTT.